This T cell receptor (beta chain) emerged from a study of blood T cell repertoires in COVID-19. Sequenced by immunoSEQ multiplex PCR; TCRdb stores in-frame clones only, minus some. The sample has 140,000 to 150,000 clones, roughly 80% seen once. Germline V CDR1 and CDR2: SQVTM, ANQGSEA. The CDR3 totals 15 residues. With 5 bases clipped from V and 0 bases from J, the junction kept 9 bases outside the gene matches. This clone was seen just once. V gene TRBV29-1 combines with J gene TRBJ2-7; TRBD2 agrees at 8 bases. The clonotype was recovered from a woman between 50 and 59 years old who had recovered from COVID-19. The sample taken for sequencing was PBMCs or T cells enriched from blood (not recorded which). The CDR3 region is CSVLQPGGVSYEQYF. The DNA of the CDR3 is TGCAGCGTTCTACAACCGGGGGGGGTCTCCTACGAGCAGTACTTC.